The clone carrying this TCR beta chain has a count of ten or more. Its antigen is undetermined. The cDNA was synthesized by 5'RACE incorporating 10-nucleotide random UMIs. TCRdb reanalysed the 5' RACE reads using MiXCR and keeps one entry per CDR3 protein. The sample includes about 66,000 distinct CDR3 sequences, almost 3.5% seen only once; the top ten take around 3.8%. Libraries used 2 million unsorted PBMCs kept frozen in RNAlater. This sample was taken from a study of neurological immune-mediated disorders. The CDR3 runs 16 residues. Trimming took 7 bases from V and 0 from J, leaving 18 bases between them. CDR1 is SEHNR and CDR2 is FQNEAQ in the germline V gene (reference sequence). General observations from the study: Multiple sclerosis patients had less TCR clonal expansion than even healthy controls, unlike HTLV-1-associated myelopathy. No sharing of CDR3 amino acid sequences was observed among expanded clones across subjects, suggesting private repertoires in all groups.

The receptor's source is a man aged 40-55 years with multiple sclerosis. Sequenced sample: PBMCs. The chain is built from TRBV7-9 and TRBJ1-1; D is perhaps TRBD1 (6 bases). This CDR3 reads CASTQGLLTMNTEAFF. The CDR3 region has the DNA TGTGCCAGCACTCAGGGGCTACTTACGATGAACACTGAAGCTTTCTTT.